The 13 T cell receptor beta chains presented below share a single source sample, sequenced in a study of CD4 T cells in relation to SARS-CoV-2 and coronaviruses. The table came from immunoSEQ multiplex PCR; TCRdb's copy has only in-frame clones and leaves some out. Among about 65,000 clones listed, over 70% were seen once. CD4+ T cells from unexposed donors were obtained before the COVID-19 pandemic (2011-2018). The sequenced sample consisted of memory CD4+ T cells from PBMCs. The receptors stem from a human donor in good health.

The CDR3 loop is CASSMATSSPLGEQFF. The CDR3 nucleotides read TGTGCCAGTAGTATGGCGACTAGCTCCCCCCTGGGTGAGCAGTTCTTC. The J gene is TRBJ2-1, the V gene TRBV19; 7 bases agree with TRBD2. Germline CDR1 reads LNHDA; CDR2 reads SQIVND (reference sequence). The CDR3 consists of 16 residues. V shed 3 bases, J shed 9 bases, and the junction held 14 bases outside the gene matches.

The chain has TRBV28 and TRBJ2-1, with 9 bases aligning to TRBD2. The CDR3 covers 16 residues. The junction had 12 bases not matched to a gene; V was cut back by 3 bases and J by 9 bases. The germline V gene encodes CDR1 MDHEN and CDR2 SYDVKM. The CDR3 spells CASSFLQAGGPSEQFF. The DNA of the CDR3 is TGTGCCAGCAGTTTCCTCCAGGCGGGGGGGCCGAGTGAGCAGTTCTTC.

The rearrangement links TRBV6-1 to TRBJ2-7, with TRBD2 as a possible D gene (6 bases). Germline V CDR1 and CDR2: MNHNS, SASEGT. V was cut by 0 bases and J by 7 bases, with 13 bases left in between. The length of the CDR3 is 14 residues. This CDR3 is CASSEAMTSGEQYF. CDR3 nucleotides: TGTGCCAGCAGTGAAGCTATGACTAGTGGGGAGCAGTACTTC.

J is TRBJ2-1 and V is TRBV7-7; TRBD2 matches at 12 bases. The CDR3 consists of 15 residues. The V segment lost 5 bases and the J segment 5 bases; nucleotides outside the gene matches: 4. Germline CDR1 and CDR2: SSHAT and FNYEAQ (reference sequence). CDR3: CASSTGTSGHNEQFF. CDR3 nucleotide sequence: TGTGCCAGCAGCACCGGGACTAGCGGGCACAATGAGCAGTTCTTC. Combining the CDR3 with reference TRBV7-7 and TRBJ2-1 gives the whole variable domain GAGVSQSPRYKVTKRGQDVTLRCDPISSHATLYWYQQALGQGPEFLTYFNYEAQPDKSGLPSDRFSAERPEGSISTLTIQRTEQRDSAMYRCASSTGTSGHNEQFFGPGTRLTVL.

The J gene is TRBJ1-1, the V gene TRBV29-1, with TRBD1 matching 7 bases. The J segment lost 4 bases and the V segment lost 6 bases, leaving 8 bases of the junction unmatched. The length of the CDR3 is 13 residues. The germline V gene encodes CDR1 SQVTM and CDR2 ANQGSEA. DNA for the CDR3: TGCAGCGTAGTGCCAGGGGGGGCCACTGAAGCTTTCTTT. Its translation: CSVVPGGATEAFF. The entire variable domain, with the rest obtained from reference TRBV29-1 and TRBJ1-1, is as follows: SAVISQKPSRDICQRGTSLTIQCQVDSQVTMMFWYRQQPGQSLTLIATANQGSEATYESGFVIDKFPISRPNLTFSTLTVSNMSPEDSSIYLCSVVPGGATEAFFGQGTRLTVV.

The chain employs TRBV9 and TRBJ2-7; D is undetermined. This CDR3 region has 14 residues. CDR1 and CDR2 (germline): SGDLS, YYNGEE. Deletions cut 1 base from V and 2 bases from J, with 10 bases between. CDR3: CASSVFAGAYEQYF. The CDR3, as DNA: TGTGCCAGCAGCGTATTTGCAGGAGCCTACGAGCAGTACTTC.

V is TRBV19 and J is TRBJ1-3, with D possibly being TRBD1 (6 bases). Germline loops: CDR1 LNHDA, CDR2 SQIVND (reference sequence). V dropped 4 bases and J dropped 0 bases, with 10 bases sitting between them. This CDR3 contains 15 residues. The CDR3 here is CASSTRTASGNTIYF. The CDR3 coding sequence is TGTGCCAGTAGTACCCGGACAGCCTCTGGAAACACCATATATTTT.

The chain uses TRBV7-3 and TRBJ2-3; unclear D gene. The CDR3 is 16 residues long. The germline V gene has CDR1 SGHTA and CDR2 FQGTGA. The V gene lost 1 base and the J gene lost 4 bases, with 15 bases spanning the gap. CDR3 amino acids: CASSLSLRVGADTQYF. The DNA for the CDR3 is TGTGCCAGCAGCTTAAGTTTAAGGGTAGGAGCAGATACGCAGTATTTT.

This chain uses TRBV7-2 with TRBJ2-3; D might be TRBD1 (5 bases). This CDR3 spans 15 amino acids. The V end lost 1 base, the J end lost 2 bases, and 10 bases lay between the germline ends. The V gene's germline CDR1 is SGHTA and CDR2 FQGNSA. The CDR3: CASSLETGSTDTQYF. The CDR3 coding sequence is TGTGCCAGCAGCTTAGAAACAGGCTCCACAGATACGCAGTATTTT.

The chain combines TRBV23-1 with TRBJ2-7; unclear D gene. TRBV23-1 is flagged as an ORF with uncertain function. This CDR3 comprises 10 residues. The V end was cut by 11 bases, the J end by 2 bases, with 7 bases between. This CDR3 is CAGITYEQYF. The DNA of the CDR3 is TGCGCCGGGATCACCTACGAGCAGTACTTC.

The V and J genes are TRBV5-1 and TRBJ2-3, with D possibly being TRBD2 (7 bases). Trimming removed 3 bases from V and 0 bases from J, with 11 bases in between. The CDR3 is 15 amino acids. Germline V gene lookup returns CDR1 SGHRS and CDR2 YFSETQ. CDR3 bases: TGCGCCAGCAGCTCCGCGGGGGCCAGCACAGATACGCAGTATTTT. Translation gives CASSSAGASTDTQYF.

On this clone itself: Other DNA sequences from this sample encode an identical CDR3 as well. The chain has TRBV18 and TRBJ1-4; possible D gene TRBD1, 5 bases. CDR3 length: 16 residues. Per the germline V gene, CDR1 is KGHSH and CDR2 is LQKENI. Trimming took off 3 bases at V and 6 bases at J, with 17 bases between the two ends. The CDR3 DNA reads TGTGCCAGCTCACCTACCAACAGGCAGTTAGATGAAAAACTGTTTTTT. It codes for CASSPTNRQLDEKLFF.

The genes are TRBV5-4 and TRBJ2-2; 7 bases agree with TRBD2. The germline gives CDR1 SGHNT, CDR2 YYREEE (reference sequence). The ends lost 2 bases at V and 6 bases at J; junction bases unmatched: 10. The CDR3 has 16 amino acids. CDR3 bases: TGTGCCAGCAGCTTTCGTGGGAGGGCCGTGCCCGGGGAGCTGTTTTTT. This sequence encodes CASSFRGRAVPGELFF.